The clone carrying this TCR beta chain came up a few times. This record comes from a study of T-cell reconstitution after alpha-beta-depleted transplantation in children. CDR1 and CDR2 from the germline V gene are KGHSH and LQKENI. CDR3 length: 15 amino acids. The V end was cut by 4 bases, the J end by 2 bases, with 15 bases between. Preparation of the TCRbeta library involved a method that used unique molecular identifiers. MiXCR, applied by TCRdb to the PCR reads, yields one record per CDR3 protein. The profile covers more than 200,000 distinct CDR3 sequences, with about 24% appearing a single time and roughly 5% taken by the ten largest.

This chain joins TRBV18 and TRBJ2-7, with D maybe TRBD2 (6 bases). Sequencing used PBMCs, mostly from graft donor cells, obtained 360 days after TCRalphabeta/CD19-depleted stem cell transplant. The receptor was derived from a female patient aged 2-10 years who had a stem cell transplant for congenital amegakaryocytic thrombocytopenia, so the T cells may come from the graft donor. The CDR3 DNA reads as TGTGCCAGCTCACAGACCGGGACTTCAACCTACGAGCAGTACTTC. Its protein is CASSQTGTSTYEQYF.